This T cell receptor (beta chain) was sequenced in a study of T cell repertoires in cytomegalovirus infection. Overall study: In public TCR beta signatures, there were indications of both CMV infection and matching HLA type. Study-wide points: Across the ex vivo response, the dominant clonotypes were HLA-C-restricted CMV-specific TCR beta clonotypes.

MiXCR was run by TCRdb on the reads, yielding one entry per CDR3 protein. The profile shows approximately 750,000 distinct CDR3 sequences, roughly a third of them singletons. This clonotype was counted only a few times. Antigen specificity is unknown. The specimen sequenced was PBMCs. This TCR was recovered from a human donor in good health (CMV status not recorded). Some clones in this sample may be carry-over from other donors' samples.

In DNA, the CDR3 is TGTGCCAGCTCAAACCTCCGGGGGGGGCCTAGCACAGATACGCAGTATTTT. This encodes CASSNLRGGPSTDTQYF. V is TRBV12-3 or TRBV12-4 and J is TRBJ2-3, with 8 positions matching TRBD2. The CDR3 is 17 amino acids. V shed 8 bases and J 0 bases; nucleotides not matched to a gene: 13.